A single sample is the source of the 30 T cell receptor beta chains below, sequenced in a study of kidney transplant recipient with SARS-CoV-2 infection. TCRdb itself ran the reads through MiXCR, one entry per CDR3 protein. This table has 200,000 to 300,000 distinct CDR3 sequences, under 35% appearing once. Sequencing used a blood sample, obtained at baseline and on roughly day 110 from a kidney transplant recipient. The receptor source for this set is a young adult male patient who had COVID-19 and was a kidney transplant recipient. Some T cells may originate from the graft donor.

This clonotype was detected many times. The rearrangement uses TRBV24-1 and TRBJ2-1, with D possibly being TRBD2 (5 bases). V lost 4 bases and J 10 bases, leaving 10 bases between the germline ends. The length of the CDR3 is 12 residues. The germline V gene has CDR1 KGHDR and CDR2 SFDVKD. The CDR3 spells CATSDRGSEQFF. As DNA, the CDR3 is TGTGCCACCAGTGACCGAGGGAGCGAGCAGTTCTTC.

At least ten counts were recorded for this clonotype. The genes are TRBV7-9 and TRBJ1-2; D is uncertain. Deletions cut 5 bases from V and 4 bases from J, with 23 bases between. This CDR3 contains 17 residues. Germline CDR1 and CDR2: SEHNR and FQNEAQ (reference sequence). This chain's CDR3 is CASSRIKYHGKTYGYTF. The DNA of the CDR3 is TGTGCCAGCAGCAGAATTAAATACCATGGAAAGACCTATGGCTACACCTTC.

This clonotype was seen ten or more times. V usage is TRBV15 and J usage is TRBJ1-2, with unresolved D. V lost 5 bases and J lost 4, with 23 bases in between. The CDR3 length is 17 residues. Looked up from germline, CDR1 is LNHNV and CDR2 is YYDKDF (reference sequence). CDR3 sequence (DNA): TGTGCCACCAGCTTTAACTCAAGGTGTGGAAAGACCTATGGCTACACCTTC. Amino acids: CATSFNSRCGKTYGYTF. Full variable domain (outside the CDR3, taken from reference TRBV15 and TRBJ1-2): DAMVIQNPRYQVTQFGKPVTLSCSQTLNHNVMYWYQQKSSQAPKLLFHYYDKDFNNEADTPDNFQSRRPNTSFCFLDIRSPGLGDTAMYLCATSFNSRCGKTYGYTFGSGTRLTVV.

The J gene is TRBJ2-6, the V gene TRBV1; the table assigns TRBD1, which was not confirmed against the DNA. TRBV1 is a known pseudogene. CDR3 length: 18 amino acids. The CDR3 is CTSRGGVCAQSRANVLTF. The CDR3 DNA sequence: TGCACCAGCAGGGGGGGGGTTTGTGCACAAAGTCGGGCCAACGTCCTGACTTTC.

With respect to this clonotype: This may stem from a read error, because a much larger clone lies one nucleotide away. This chain joins TRBV20-1 and TRBJ2-7; D gene ambiguous. CDR3 length equals 10 residues. CDR1 and CDR2 from the germline V gene are DFQATT and SNEGSKA (reference sequence). As DNA, the CDR3 is TGCAGGTCACCCTGCTACGAGCAGTACTTC. Residues: CRSPCYEQYF.

On this clonotype: A much larger clone is a single base away; this may be a read error. This chain joins TRBV6-5 and TRBJ1-5, with 8 positions matching TRBD1. The trim removed 6 bases at V and 16 bases at J, leaving 11 bases unmatched. This CDR3 has 12 amino acids. CDR1 MNHEY and CDR2 SVGAGI come from the germline V gene. For the CDR3, the DNA is TGTGCCAGCAGCCCCCTGGGACAGGTGGTCCATTTT. Translating gives CASSPLGQVVHF.

This clonotype was seen ten or more times. The CDR3 DNA is TGTGCTAGTGGTTTGGGACGGAATGAAAAACTGTTTTTT. Translation: CASGLGRNEKLFF. V usage is TRBV12-5 and J usage is TRBJ1-4; D remains ambiguous. Trimming stripped 1 base from V and 5 bases from J, with 5 bases between. This CDR3 is 13 amino acids long. Germline assignment: CDR1 LGHNT and CDR2 FRNRAP.

A remark on this clonotype: This may stem from a read error, because a much larger clone lies one nucleotide away. The genes are TRBV27 and TRBJ1-1; 10 bases align to TRBD1. J was trimmed by 7 bases and V by 0 bases; bases with no gene match: 11. This CDR3 contains 17 residues. The germline V gene has CDR1 MNHEY and CDR2 SMNVEV (reference sequence). The CDR3 DNA follows: TGTGCCAGCAGTTTATCGATCGGTTACGGGACAGGGGATGAAGCTTTCTTT. The encoded protein is CASSLSIGYGTGDEAFF.

This clonotype was seen a single time. A much larger clone differs from this one at a single base, so this may be a read error. The V and J genes are TRBV21-1 and TRBJ2-6; TRBD1 reflects the table's D call only, with no check against the DNA. TRBV21-1 is classified as a pseudogene. The CDR3 contains 17 residues. The CDR3 spells CASSADRGEVSANVLSF. For the CDR3, the DNA is TGTGCCAGCAGCGCGGACAGGGGGGAAGTTTCGGCCAACGTCCTGTCTTTC.

About this clonotype: A read error may be the cause here, since a much bigger clone is one base away. The J gene is TRBJ1-3, the V gene TRBV12-3 or TRBV12-4; a weak D match, TRBD1 (6 bases). V lost 11 bases to trimming and J lost 3 bases, with 20 bases between them. The CDR3 is 15 residues long. CDR3 in DNA: TGTGCCGCTACTAGAGGACAGTCCCTTGGAAACACCATATATTTT. Translation gives CAATRGQSLGNTIYF.

As concerns this clonotype: This may stem from a read error, because a much larger clone lies one nucleotide away. This sequence joins TRBV19 and TRBJ2-5; TRBD1 might be the D (5 bases). V lost 8 bases to trimming and J lost 4 bases, with 17 bases between them. This CDR3 contains 14 residues. Germline V CDR1 and CDR2: LNHDA, SQIVND (reference sequence). CDR3 nucleotides: TGTGCCAGTGCTACAGGAAGTACGGGAGAGACCCAGTACTTC. Its protein is CASATGSTGETQYF.

This clonotype came up once. This clone may be a read error of a much larger clone one base away. The limits of the CDR3 on the DNA are not certain, so only TCRdb's listed CDR3 is given. The V call is TRBV6-1, the J call TRBJ2-7; the D call of TRBD1 is as the table states it, not checked on the DNA. The germline gives CDR1 MNHNS, CDR2 SASEGT. The CDR3 spans 16 residues, counting both ends. CDR3 in amino acids: CASSVAQGSLRDERYF.

This clonotype was counted many times. CDR3 DNA: TGTGCCAGCAGTATCTCAGTAGAACTGGGAAAGACCTATGGCTACACCTTC. It codes for CASSISVELGKTYGYTF. This rearrangement joins TRBV25-1 to TRBJ1-2; no firm D call. CDR1 and CDR2 (germline): MGHDK, SYGVNS. Trimming removed 5 bases at V and 4 bases at J, with 23 bases between. This CDR3 is built from 17 residues.

About this clonotype: This may be a read error, as it is one base from a much larger clone. This chain connects TRBV3-1 to TRBJ2-3; D gene ambiguous. The closer fit of TRBJ2-5 to the DNA end suggests the J call may be wrong. Germline CDR1 LGHDT, CDR2 YNNKEL (reference sequence). The CDR3 extends over 17 amino acids. The CDR3 DNA sequence: TGTGCCAGCAGCATAAGTATTCCCATTTCTTTCTCTGAGGCCCAGTACTTC. Its protein product is CASSISIPISFSEAQYF.

This clonotype was seen repeatedly, ten times or more. The rearrangement links TRBV7-9 to TRBJ1-6; D is perhaps TRBD1 (6 bases). Germline V gives CDR1 SEHNR, CDR2 FQNEAQ (reference sequence). This CDR3 has 19 residues. The V and J ends lost 4 bases and 0 bases respectively, with 19 bases between them. As DNA, the CDR3 is TGTGCCAGCAGCTCTTGGGCAGGGGATTTCAGCTCCTATAATTCACCCCTCCACTTT. Translation: CASSSWAGDFSSYNSPLHF.

This clonotype was observed a handful of times. The rearrangement links TRBV20-1 to TRBJ2-5; 8 bases map to TRBD2. Per germline, CDR1 DFQATT and CDR2 SNEGSKA (reference sequence). J was trimmed by 1 base and V by 3 bases; bases with no gene match: 7. The length of the CDR3 is 15 residues. The CDR3 loop is CSASGAGGFQETQYF. The CDR3 nucleotides read TGCAGTGCTAGCGGGGCGGGAGGATTCCAAGAGACCCAGTACTTC.

This clonotype showed up many times. The chain employs TRBV6-5 and TRBJ2-7; 11 bases line up with TRBD1. V dropped 2 bases and J dropped 4; count of bases not matched to a gene: 7. The CDR3 covers 16 residues. The V gene's germline CDR1 is MNHEY and CDR2 SVGAGI. The CDR3 bases are TGTGCCAGCAGTTACCCAACCGGGACAGGGGGATACGAGCAGTACTTC. Amino acid sequence: CASSYPTGTGGYEQYF.

This clonotype was recorded at least ten times. This chain uses TRBV10-1 with TRBJ1-2; D call uncertain. The CDR3 length is 17 residues. Trimming took off 1 base at V and 4 bases at J, with 19 bases between the two ends. In germline, CDR1 is WNHNN, CDR2 SYGVQD (reference sequence). The CDR3 DNA reads as TGCGCCAGCAGTGAGTTGTTAAGATCGCAAAAGACCTATGGCTACACCTTC. This translates into CASSELLRSQKTYGYTF.

This clonotype was found many times. Here the CDR3 reads CASSAVRTNRKTYGYTF. In DNA, the CDR3 is TGTGCCAGTAGTGCTGTTCGGACAAATCGAAAGACCTATGGCTACACCTTC. The chain couples TRBV19 to TRBJ1-2; D possibly corresponds to TRBD1 (5 bases). Germline V gene data show CDR1 as LNHDA and CDR2 as SQIVND (reference sequence). This CDR3 is built from 17 residues. V was shortened by 5 bases and J by 4 bases, with 23 bases between the two germline ends.

The V call is TRBV6-6, the J call TRBJ1-4, with D unresolved. CDR3 length: 14 amino acids. Trimming pared 0 bases from V and 5 bases from J, leaving 7 bases between. Germline lookup yields CDR1 MNHNY and CDR2 SVGAGI (reference sequence). CDR3 sequence reads: CASSYSWQNEKLFF. The CDR3 DNA follows: TGTGCCAGCAGTTACTCTTGGCAGAATGAAAAACTGTTTTTT.

This clonotype has a handful of counts. V gene TRBV6-5 combines with J gene TRBJ2-1; the D gene is possibly TRBD1 (5 bases). This CDR3 spans 14 amino acids. V was trimmed by 5 bases and J by 9 bases, leaving 17 bases between them. In germline, CDR1 is MNHEY, CDR2 SVGAGI. CDR3 in amino acids: CASSEQVSRVEQFF. The CDR3 DNA sequence: TGTGCCAGCAGTGAACAGGTATCTCGGGTTGAGCAGTTCTTC.

Many counts were recorded for this clonotype. The CDR3 here is CASSCPGRDGKTYGYTF. CDR3 sequence (DNA): TGTGCCAGCAGCTGTCCTGGCAGAGACGGAAAGACCTATGGCTACACCTTC. The gene calls are TRBV7-2 and TRBJ1-2, with D hard to call. This CDR3 spans 17 amino acids. Germline V lookup: CDR1 SGHTA, CDR2 FQGNSA. V shed 4 bases and J shed 4 bases, with 22 bases lying between them.

Comments on this clonotype: It may be a read error: a sequence one base away is much more abundant. The chain couples TRBV6-5 to TRBJ2-7; unclear D gene. The CDR3 has 16 amino acids. Trimming took 11 bases from V and 0 from J, leaving 23 bases between them. CDR1 and CDR2 (germline): MNHEY, SVGAGI. CDR3 in amino acids: CARADPAPELSYEQYF. The DNA of the CDR3 is TGTGCCCGCGCCGACCCCGCTCCCGAACTCTCCTACGAGCAGTACTTC.

The table lists this clonotype with a few counts. This chain connects TRBV7-3 to TRBJ2-2; 10 bases are a match to TRBD2. The CDR3 length is 19 residues. J was trimmed by 5 bases and V by 1 base; bases with no gene match: 13. Germline V gene lookup returns CDR1 SGHTA and CDR2 FQGTGA. The CDR3 is CASSLNPRASGSGTGELFF. DNA for the CDR3: TGTGCCAGCAGCTTAAACCCCCGGGCTAGCGGGAGTGGGACCGGGGAGCTGTTTTTT.

This clonotype was counted ten times or more. The chain has TRBV24-1 and TRBJ2-7; possibly TRBD1 or TRBD2 for D (5 bases each). V dropped 5 bases and J dropped 7 bases, with 11 bases sitting between them. The CDR3 length is 12 residues. The germline V gene has CDR1 KGHDR and CDR2 SFDVKD. This CDR3 reads CATSGVWGEQYF. CDR3 nucleotide sequence: TGTGCCACCAGTGGCGTATGGGGGGAGCAGTACTTC.

As concerns this clonotype: At one end, the junction sequence differs from germline, possibly due to a read error. CDR3 DNA: TGTGCCGGCAGAGGGACCGTCGCTAGCGGGGCTTACAATGAGCAGTTCTTC. Translation: CAGRGTVASGAYNEQFF. The chain is built from TRBV6-2 or TRBV6-3 and TRBJ2-1; 9 bases agree with TRBD2. The CDR3 has 17 amino acids. In germline, CDR1 is MNHEY, CDR2 SVGEGT.

The sample holds many counts of this clonotype. The chain links TRBV6-5 to TRBJ1-1, with D perhaps matching TRBD1 (6 bases). The CDR3 sequence is 13 residues long. The germline gives CDR1 MNHEY, CDR2 SVGAGI. The V end lost 10 bases, the J end lost 0 bases, and 12 bases lay between the germline ends. The CDR3 region has the DNA TGTGCCACCTCGGACAGAGTGAACACTGAAGCTTTCTTT. It encodes CATSDRVNTEAFF.

The chain uses TRBV3-1 and TRBJ2-3; D call uncertain. The J call is in doubt because the DNA end fits TRBJ2-5 better. The CDR3 is 17 amino acids. Germline assignment: CDR1 LGHDT and CDR2 YNNKEL (reference sequence). This CDR3 reads CASNGPDPISFSETQYF. The CDR3 DNA reads TGTGCCAGCAACGGACCTGATCCCATTTCTTTCTCTGAGACCCAGTACTTC.

This clonotype came up many times. The J gene is TRBJ1-2, the V gene TRBV12-3 or TRBV12-4; D ambiguous. This CDR3 has 17 amino acids. Trimming pared 5 bases from V and 4 bases from J, leaving 23 bases between. The CDR3 DNA follows: TGTGCCAGCAGTACGTACTTCAGCTTCCGAAAGACCTATGGCTACACCTTC. Its translation: CASSTYFSFRKTYGYTF.

This chain connects TRBV21-1 to TRBJ1-1; TRBD1 is the table's D call, not checked against the DNA. TRBV21-1 is given as a pseudogene. This CDR3 spans 17 amino acids. For the CDR3, the DNA is TGTGCCAGCAGCCCCCCCGTTAGCTACACAATTCGCACTGAAGCTTTCTTT. Protein product: CASSPPVSYTIRTEAFF.